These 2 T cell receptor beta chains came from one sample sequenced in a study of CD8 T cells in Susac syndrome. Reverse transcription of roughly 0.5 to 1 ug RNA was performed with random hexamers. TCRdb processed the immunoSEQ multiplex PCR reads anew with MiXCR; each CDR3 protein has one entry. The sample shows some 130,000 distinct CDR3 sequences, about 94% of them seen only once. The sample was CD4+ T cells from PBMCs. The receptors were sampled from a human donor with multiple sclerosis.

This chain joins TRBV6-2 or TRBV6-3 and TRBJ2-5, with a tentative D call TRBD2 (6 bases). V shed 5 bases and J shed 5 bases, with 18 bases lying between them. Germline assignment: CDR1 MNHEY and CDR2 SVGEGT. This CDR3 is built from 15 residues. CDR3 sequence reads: CASSRPAGSGETQYF. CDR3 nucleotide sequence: TGTGCCAGCAGTCGACCGGCGGGGTCTGGGGAGACCCAGTACTTC.

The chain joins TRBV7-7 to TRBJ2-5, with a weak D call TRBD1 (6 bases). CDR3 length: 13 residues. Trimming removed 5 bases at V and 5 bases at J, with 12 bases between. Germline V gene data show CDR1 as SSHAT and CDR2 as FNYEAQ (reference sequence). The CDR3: CASSAGVTETQYF. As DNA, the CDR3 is TGTGCCAGCAGCGCAGGGGTGACGGAGACCCAGTACTTC.